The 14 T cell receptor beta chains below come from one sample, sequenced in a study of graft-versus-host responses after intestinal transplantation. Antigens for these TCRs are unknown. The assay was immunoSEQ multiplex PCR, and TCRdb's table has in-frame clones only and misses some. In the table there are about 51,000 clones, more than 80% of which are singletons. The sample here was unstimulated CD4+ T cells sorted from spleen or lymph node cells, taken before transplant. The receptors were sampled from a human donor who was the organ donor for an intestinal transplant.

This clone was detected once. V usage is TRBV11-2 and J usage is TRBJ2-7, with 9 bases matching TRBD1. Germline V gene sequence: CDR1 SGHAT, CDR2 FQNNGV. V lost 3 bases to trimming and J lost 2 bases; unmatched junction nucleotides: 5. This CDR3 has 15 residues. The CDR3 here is CASSLGTGKAYEQYF. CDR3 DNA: TGTGCCAGCAGCTTGGGGACAGGGAAGGCCTACGAGCAGTACTTC.

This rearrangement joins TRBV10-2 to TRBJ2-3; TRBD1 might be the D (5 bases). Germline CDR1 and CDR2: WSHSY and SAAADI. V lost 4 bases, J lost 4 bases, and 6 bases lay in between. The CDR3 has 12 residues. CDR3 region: CASSVRADTQYF. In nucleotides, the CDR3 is TGCGCCAGCAGTGTCAGGGCAGATACGCAGTATTTT.

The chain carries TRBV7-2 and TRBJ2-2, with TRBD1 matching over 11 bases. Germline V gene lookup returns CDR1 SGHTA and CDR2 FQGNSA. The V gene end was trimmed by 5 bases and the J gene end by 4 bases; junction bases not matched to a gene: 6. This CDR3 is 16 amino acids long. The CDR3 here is CASSLVGTGGTGELFF. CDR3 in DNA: TGTGCCAGCAGCCTGGTAGGGACAGGGGGCACCGGGGAGCTGTTTTTT.

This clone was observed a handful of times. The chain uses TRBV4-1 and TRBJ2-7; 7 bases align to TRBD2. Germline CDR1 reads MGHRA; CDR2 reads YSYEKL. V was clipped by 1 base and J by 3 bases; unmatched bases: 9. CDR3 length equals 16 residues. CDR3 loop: CASSQATSASVYEQYF. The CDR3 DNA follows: TGCGCCAGCAGCCAAGCCACTAGCGCCAGCGTCTACGAGCAGTACTTC.

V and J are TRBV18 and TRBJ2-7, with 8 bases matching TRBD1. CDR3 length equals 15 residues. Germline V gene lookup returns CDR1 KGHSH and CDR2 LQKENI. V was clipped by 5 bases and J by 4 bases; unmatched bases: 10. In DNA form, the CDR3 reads TGTGCCAGCTCAATGGGGCAGGGGGCACGATACGAGCAGTACTTC. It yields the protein CASSMGQGARYEQYF.

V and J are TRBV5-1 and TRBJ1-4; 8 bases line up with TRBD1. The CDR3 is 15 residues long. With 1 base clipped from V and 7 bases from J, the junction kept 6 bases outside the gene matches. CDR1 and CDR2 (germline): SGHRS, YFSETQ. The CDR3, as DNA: TGCGCCAGCAGCTTGTCCAGGGGGCGGGGTGAAAAACTGTTTTTT. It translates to CASSLSRGRGEKLFF.

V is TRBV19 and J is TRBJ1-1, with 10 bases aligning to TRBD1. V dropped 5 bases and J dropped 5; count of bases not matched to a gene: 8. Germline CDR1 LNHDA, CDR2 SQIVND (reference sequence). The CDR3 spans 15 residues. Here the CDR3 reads CASSGAGTGETEAFF. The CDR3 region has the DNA TGTGCCAGTAGTGGCGCCGGGACAGGGGAGACTGAAGCTTTCTTT.

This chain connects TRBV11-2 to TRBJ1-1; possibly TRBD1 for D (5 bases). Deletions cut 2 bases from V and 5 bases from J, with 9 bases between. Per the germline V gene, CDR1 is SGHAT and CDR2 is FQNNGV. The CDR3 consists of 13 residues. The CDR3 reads CASSLQGLTEAFF. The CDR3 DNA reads TGTGCCAGCAGCTTACAGGGTTTGACTGAAGCTTTCTTT.

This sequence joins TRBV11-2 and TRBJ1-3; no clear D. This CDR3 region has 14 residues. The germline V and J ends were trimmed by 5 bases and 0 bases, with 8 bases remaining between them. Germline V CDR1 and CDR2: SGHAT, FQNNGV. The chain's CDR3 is CASSDDSSGNTIYF. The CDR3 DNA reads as TGTGCCAGCAGCGATGACTCCTCTGGAAACACCATATATTTT. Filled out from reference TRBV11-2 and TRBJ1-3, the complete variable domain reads EAGVAQSPRYKIIEKRQSVAFWCNPISGHATLYWYQQILGQGPKLLIQFQNNGVVDDSQLPKDRFSAERLKGVDSTLKIQPAKLEDSAVYLCASSDDSSGNTIYFGEGSWLTVV.

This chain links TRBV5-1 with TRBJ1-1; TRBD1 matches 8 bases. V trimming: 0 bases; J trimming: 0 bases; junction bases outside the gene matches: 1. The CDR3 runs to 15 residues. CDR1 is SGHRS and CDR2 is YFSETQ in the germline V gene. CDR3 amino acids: CASSLGQGLNTEAFF. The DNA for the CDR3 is TGCGCCAGCAGCTTGGGACAGGGGTTGAACACTGAAGCTTTCTTT.

In nucleotides, the CDR3 is TGTGCCACCAGCAGAGATCCACCAGGGACTAGCGGGCCCCTCTCCTACAATGAGCAGTTCTTC. Encoded protein: CATSRDPPGTSGPLSYNEQFF. This chain connects TRBV15 to TRBJ2-1, with 12 bases identical to TRBD2. This CDR3 has 21 amino acids. V was pared by 0 bases and J by 0 bases, with 12 bases of the junction left unmatched. Germline CDR1 LNHNV, CDR2 YYDKDF (reference sequence).

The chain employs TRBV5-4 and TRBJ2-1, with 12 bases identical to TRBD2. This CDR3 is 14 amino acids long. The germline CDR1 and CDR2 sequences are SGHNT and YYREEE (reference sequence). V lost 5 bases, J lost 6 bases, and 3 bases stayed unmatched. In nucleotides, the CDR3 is TGTGCCAGCAGGACTAGCGGGAGTCCCAATGAGCAGTTCTTC. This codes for CASRTSGSPNEQFF.

The CDR3 DNA follows: TGTGCCAGCAGCCAAGCAGGAATCTCTGGGGCCAACGTCCTGACTTTC. The encoded protein is CASSQAGISGANVLTF. The V gene is TRBV4-2, the J gene TRBJ2-6; D gene uncertain. The germline V gene encodes CDR1 LGHNA and CDR2 YNFKEQ. Trimming removed 1 base from V and 0 bases from J, with 7 bases in between. The CDR3 loop spans 16 amino acids.

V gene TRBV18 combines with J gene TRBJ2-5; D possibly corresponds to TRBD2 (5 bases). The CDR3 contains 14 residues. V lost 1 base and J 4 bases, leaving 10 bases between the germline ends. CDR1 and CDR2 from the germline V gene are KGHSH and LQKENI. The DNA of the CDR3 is TGTGCCAGCTCACCACGAAGTGGAGGAGAGACCCAGTACTTC. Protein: CASSPRSGGETQYF.